The source of this T cell receptor beta chain is a study of Ad26.COV2.S vaccination and SARS-CoV-2 variants. The V segment lost 3 bases and the J segment 0 bases; nucleotides outside the gene matches: 12. From germline, CDR1 is SGHRS and CDR2 YFSETQ. There are 17 residues in the CDR3. Whole-study results and caveats: In vaccinated individuals, spike-specific CD8+ and CD4+ T cell responses reportedly displayed substantial breadth.

Libraries were prepared by immunoSEQ multiplex PCR; TCRdb keeps only in-frame clonotypes and omits some of them. The repertoire holds around 250,000 clones, around 87% seen once, with about 3.6% in the top ten. A word on this clone: Its antigen is still unknown.

Treatment defined: 15 to 20 received Ad26.COV2.S at low or high dose, single or two shots; 5 received placebo; per-sample allocation not given. The study sampled participants on day 63 after the first vaccine or placebo injection. The rearrangement joins TRBV5-1 to TRBJ2-7; TRBD1 aligns across 7 bases. The source was peripheral blood, collected in a trial of Ad26.COV2.S vaccine versus placebo. The sequence derives from a person between 18 and 65 years old who received the Ad26.COV2.S COVID-19 vaccine or a placebo. The CDR3 DNA follows: TGCGCCAGCAGCTCAGTTTACAGGGGTCCTAGCTCCTACGAGCAGTACTTC. Protein sequence: CASSSVYRGPSSYEQYF.